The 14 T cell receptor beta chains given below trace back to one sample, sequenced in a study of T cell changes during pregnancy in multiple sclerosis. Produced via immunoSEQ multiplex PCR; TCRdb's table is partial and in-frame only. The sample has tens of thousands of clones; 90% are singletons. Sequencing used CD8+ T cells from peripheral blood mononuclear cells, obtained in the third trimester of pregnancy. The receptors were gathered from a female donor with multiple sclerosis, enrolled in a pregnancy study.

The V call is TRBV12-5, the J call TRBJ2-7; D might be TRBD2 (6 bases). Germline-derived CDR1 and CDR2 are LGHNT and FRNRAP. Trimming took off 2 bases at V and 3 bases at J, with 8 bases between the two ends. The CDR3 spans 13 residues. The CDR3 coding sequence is TGTGCTAGTGGTTTGACCGGGGGCTACGAGCAGTACTTC. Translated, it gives CASGLTGGYEQYF.

CDR3 sequence: CASSQGTMSSYEQYF. Written as DNA, the CDR3 is TGTGCCAGCAGCCAGGGGACTATGAGCTCCTACGAGCAGTACTTC. The rearrangement joins TRBV4-2 to TRBJ2-7, with TRBD2 matching over 7 bases. This CDR3 has 15 amino acids. Per the germline V gene, CDR1 is LGHNA and CDR2 is YNFKEQ. J was trimmed by 0 bases and V by 3 bases; bases with no gene match: 5.

The CDR3 is CASSPTLAYEQYF. DNA of the CDR3: TGTGCCAGCAGCCCGACCCTAGCCTACGAGCAGTACTTC. This chain connects TRBV11-3 to TRBJ2-7; D gene uncertain. CDR3 size: 13 residues. Germline loops: CDR1 SGHNT, CDR2 YENEEA. Between the trimmed V and J ends, which lost 5 bases and 2 bases, there was a span of 10 bases. The entire variable domain, with the rest obtained from reference TRBV11-3 and TRBJ2-7, is as follows: EAGVVQSPRYKIIEKKQPVAFWCNPISGHNTLYWYLQNLGQGPELLIRYENEEAVDDSQLPKDRFSAERLKGVDSTLKIQPAELGDSAVYLCASSPTLAYEQYFGPGTRLTVT.

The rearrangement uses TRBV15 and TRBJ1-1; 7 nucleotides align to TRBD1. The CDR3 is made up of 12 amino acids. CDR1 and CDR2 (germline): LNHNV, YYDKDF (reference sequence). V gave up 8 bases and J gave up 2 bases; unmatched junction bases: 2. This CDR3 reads CATGTVNTEAFF. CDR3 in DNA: TGTGCCACCGGGACAGTTAACACTGAAGCTTTCTTT. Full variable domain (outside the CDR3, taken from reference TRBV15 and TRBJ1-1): DAMVIQNPRYQVTQFGKPVTLSCSQTLNHNVMYWYQQKSSQAPKLLFHYYDKDFNNEADTPDNFQSRRPNTSFCFLDIRSPGLGDTAMYLCATGTVNTEAFFGQGTRLTVV.

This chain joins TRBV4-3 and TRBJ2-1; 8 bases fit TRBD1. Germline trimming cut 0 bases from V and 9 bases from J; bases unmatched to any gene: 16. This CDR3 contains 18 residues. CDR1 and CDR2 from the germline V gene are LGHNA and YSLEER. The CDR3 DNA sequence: TGCGCCAGCAGCCAAGATGTCTGGGCGACAGGGGCATCCGGTGAGCAGTTCTTC. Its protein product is CASSQDVWATGASGEQFF.

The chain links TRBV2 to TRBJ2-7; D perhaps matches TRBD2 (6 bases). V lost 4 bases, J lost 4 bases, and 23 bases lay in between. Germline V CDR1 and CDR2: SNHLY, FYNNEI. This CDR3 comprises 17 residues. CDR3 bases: TGTGCCAGCAGTGCTGGCTCGGCGGGAATTGGGATGTACGAGCAGTACTTC. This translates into CASSAGSAGIGMYEQYF.

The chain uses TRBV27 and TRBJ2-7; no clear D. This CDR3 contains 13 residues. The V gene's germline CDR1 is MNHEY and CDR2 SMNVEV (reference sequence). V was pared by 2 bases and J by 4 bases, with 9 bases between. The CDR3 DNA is TGTGCCAGCAGTTTAAGCGAGGATTACGAGCAGTACTTC. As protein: CASSLSEDYEQYF.

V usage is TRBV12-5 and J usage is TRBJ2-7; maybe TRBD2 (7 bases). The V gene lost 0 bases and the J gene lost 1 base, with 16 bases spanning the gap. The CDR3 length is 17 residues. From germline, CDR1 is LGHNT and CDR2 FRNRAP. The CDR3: CASGLVRGGTQSYEQYF. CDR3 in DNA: TGTGCTAGTGGTTTGGTAAGGGGAGGGACACAGTCCTACGAGCAGTACTTC.

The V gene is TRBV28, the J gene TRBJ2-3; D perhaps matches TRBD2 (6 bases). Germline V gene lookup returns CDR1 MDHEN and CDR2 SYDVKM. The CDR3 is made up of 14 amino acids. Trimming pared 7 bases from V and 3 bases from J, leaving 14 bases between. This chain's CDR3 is CASMSPSATDTQYF. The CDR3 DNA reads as TGTGCCAGCATGTCGCCTAGCGCTACAGATACGCAGTATTTT.

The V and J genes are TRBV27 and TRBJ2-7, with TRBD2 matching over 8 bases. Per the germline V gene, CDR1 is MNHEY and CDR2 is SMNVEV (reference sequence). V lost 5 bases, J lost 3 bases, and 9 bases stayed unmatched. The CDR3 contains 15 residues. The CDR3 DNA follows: TGTGCCAGCAGTATGACTAGCGAGCTATACTACGAGCAGTACTTC. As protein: CASSMTSELYYEQYF.

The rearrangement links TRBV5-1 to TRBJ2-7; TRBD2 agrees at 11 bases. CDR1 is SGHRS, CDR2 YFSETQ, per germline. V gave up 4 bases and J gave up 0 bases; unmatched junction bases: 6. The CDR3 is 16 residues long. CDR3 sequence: CASSEGLAGFSYEQYF. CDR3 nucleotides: TGCGCCAGCAGCGAAGGACTAGCGGGCTTCTCCTACGAGCAGTACTTC.

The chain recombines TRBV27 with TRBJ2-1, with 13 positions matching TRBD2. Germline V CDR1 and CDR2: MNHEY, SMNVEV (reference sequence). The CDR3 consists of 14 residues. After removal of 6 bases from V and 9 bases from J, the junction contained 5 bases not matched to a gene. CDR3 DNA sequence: TGTGCCAGCAGCGCGGGACTAGCGGGATCTGAGCAGTTCTTC. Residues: CASSAGLAGSEQFF.

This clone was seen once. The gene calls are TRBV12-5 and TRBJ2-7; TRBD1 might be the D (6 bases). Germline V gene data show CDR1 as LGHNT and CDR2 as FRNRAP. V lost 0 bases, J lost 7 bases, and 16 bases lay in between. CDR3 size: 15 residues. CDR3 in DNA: TGTGCTAGTGGTTTGGTAAGACAGGATCACCGGGAGCAGTACTTC. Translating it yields CASGLVRQDHREQYF.

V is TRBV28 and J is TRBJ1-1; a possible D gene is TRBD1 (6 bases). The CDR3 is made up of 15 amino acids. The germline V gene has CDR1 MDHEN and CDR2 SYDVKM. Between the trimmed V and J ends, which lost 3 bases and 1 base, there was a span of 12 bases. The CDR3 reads CASSLGAHRNTEAFF. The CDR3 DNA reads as TGTGCCAGCAGTTTGGGGGCACATAGGAACACTGAAGCTTTCTTT.